The entry that follows covers one T cell receptor beta chain sequence. The antigen remains undetermined. The data were taken from a study of T cells in localized non-small cell lung cancer. Study-wide results and caveats: The highest T cell clonality was in uninvolved adjacent lung, above tumor.

Trimming stripped 6 bases from V and 0 bases from J, with 12 bases between. Germline loops: CDR1 SNHLY, CDR2 FYNNEI. This CDR3 spans 15 amino acids. TCRdb's table, derived via immunoSEQ multiplex PCR, lists solely in-frame clones and lacks some. Of more than 15,000 clones listed, about 86% are singletons. The receptor was isolated from a male donor at least 60 years old with stage III lung adenocarcinoma. The sequences come from peripheral blood, collected before any cancer treatment. The chain couples TRBV2 to TRBJ2-1; tentatively, D is TRBD2 (6 bases). This chain's CDR3 is CASSSGVSSYNEQFF. The CDR3, as DNA: TGTGCCAGCAGCTCGGGGGTAAGCTCCTACAATGAGCAGTTCTTC.